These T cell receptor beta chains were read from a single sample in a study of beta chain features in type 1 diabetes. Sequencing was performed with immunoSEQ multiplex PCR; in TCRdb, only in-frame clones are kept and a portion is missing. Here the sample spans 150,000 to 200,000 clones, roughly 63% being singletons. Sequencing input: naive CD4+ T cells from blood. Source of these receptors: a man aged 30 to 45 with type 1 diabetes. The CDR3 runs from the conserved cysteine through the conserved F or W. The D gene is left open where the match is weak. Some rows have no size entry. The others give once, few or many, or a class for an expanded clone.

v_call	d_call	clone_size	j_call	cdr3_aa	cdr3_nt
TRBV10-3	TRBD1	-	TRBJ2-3	CAISGQGTQYF	TGTGCCATCAGTGGACAGGGTACGCAGTATTTT
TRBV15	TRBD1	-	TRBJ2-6	CATSRSLTGGSGANVLTF	TGTGCCACCAGCAGATCCCTGACAGGGGGCTCTGGGGCCAACGTCCTGACTTTC
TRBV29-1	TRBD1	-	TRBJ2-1	CSVDGTGFEQFF	TGCAGCGTCGACGGGACAGGGTTTGAGCAGTTCTTC
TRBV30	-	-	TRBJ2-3	CAWRLEADTQYF	TGTGCCTGGAGGCTAGAAGCAGATACGCAGTATTTT
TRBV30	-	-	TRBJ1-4	CAWSARKGRGEKLFF	TGTGCCTGGAGTGCCAGGAAAGGAAGAGGGGAAAAACTGTTTTTT
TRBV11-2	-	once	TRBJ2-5	CASSLDPSETQYF	TGTGCCAGCAGCTTAGATCCATCCGAGACCCAGTACTTC
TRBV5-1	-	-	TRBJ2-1	CASSLENEQFF	TGCGCCAGCAGCTTGGAAAATGAGCAGTTCTTC
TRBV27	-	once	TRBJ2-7	CASSSPRAGYSYEQYF	TGTGCCAGCAGTTCTCCCAGGGCCGGCTACTCCTACGAGCAGTACTTC
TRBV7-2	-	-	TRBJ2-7	CASSLWRPLEQYF	TGTGCCAGCAGCTTATGGCGGCCCCTTGAGCAGTACTTC
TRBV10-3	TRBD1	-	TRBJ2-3	CAISESGQGPDTQYF	TGTGCCATCAGTGAGTCGGGACAGGGACCAGATACGCAGTATTTT
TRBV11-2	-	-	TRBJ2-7	CASTPVSGDHEQYF	TGTGCCAGCACTCCAGTGTCGGGGGATCACGAGCAGTACTTC
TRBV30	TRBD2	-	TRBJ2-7	CAWSVGLEPYEQYF	TGTGCCTGGAGTGTAGGACTAGAGCCCTACGAGCAGTACTTC
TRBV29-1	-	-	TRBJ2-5	CSVDVEQETQYF	TGCAGCGTTGATGTAGAACAAGAGACCCAGTACTTC
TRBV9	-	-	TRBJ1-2	CASSAQGNYGYTF	TGTGCCAGCAGCGCACAGGGTAACTATGGCTACACCTTC
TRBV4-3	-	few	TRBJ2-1	CASSQLAGADQFF	TGCGCCAGCAGCCAACTGGCGGGGGCCGATCAGTTCTTC
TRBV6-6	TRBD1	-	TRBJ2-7	CASSPTGTGGENEQYF	TGTGCCAGCAGTCCCACCGGGACAGGGGGCGAGAACGAGCAGTACTTC
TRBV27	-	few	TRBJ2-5	CASSSQGYDGETQYF	TGTGCCAGCAGTTCCCAAGGCTATGACGGAGAGACCCAGTACTTC
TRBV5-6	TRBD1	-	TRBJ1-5	CASSARQGTQPQHF	TGTGCCAGCAGCGCCAGACAGGGGACACAGCCCCAGCATTTT
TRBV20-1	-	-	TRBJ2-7	CSAQIHEQYF	TGCAGTGCCCAAATCCACGAGCAGTACTTC
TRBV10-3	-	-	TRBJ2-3	CAISEQGPGTDTQYF	TGTGCCATCAGTGAACAGGGACCAGGGACAGATACGCAGTATTTT
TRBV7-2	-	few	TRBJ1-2	CASSLGRWQHYGYTF	TGTGCCAGCAGCTTAGGACGGTGGCAGCACTATGGCTACACCTTC
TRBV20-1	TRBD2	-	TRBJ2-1	CSASRLAQQFF	TGCAGTGCTAGCCGACTAGCTCAGCAGTTCTTC
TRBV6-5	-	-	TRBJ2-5	CASSYSAVGTQYF	TGTGCCAGCAGTTACTCGGCGGTCGGGACCCAGTACTTC
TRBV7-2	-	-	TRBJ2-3	CASSLTDGADTQYF	TGTGCCAGCAGCTTGACGGACGGAGCAGATACGCAGTATTTT
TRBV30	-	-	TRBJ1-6	CAWSGNSPLHF	TGTGCCTGGAGTGGGAATTCACCCCTCCACTTT
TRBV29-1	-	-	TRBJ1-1	CSVRRETNTEAFF	TGCAGCGTTCGCCGGGAGACCAACACTGAAGCTTTCTTT
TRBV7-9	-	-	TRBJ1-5	CASSNSNQPQHF	TGTGCCAGCAGCAATAGCAATCAGCCCCAGCATTTT
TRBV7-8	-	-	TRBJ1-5	CASSFGGWDQPQHF	TGTGCCAGCAGCTTTGGGGGTTGGGATCAGCCCCAGCATTTT
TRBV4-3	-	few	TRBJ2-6	CASRGSGANVLTF	TGCGCCAGCAGAGGATCTGGGGCCAACGTCCTGACTTTC
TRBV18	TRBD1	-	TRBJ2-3	CASSPGTGQTDTQYF	TGTGCCAGCTCACCAGGGACAGGGCAAACAGATACGCAGTATTTT
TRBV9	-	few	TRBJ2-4	CASSVATAGPQYF	TGTGCCAGCAGCGTAGCTACGGCGGGTCCCCAGTACTTC
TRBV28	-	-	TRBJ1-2	CATRAYGYTF	TGTGCAACGCGGGCCTATGGCTACACCTTC
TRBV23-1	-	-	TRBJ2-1	CASSQGRGEDEQFF	TGCGCCAGCAGTCAAGGTCGCGGAGAGGATGAGCAGTTCTTC
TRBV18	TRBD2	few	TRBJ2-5	CASRTSEETQYF	TGTGCCAGCCGGACTAGCGAAGAGACCCAGTACTTC
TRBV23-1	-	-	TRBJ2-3	CASSHSVTDTQYF	TGCGCCAGCAGTCATTCAGTCACAGATACGCAGTATTTT
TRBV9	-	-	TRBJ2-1	CASSVGGGNEQFF	TGTGCCAGCAGCGTAGGTGGGGGCAATGAGCAGTTCTTC
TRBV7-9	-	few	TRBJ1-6	CASSQGREAPLHF	TGTGCCAGCAGTCAAGGGCGAGAGGCACCCCTCCACTTT
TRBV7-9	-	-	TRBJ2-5	CASSSTQGSTETQYF	TGTGCCAGCAGCTCAACACAGGGCTCCACAGAGACCCAGTACTTC
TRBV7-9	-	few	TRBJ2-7	CASSLERLGSSYEQYF	TGTGCCAGCAGCTTAGAAAGGTTAGGGAGCTCCTACGAGCAGTACTTC
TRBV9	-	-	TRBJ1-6	CASSVGLSPLHF	TGTGCCAGCAGCGTAGGGCTTTCACCCCTCCACTTT
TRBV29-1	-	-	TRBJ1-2	CSVEGFGYTF	TGCAGCGTTGAGGGCTTCGGCTACACCTTC
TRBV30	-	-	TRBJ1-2	CAWSTGNYGYTF	TGTGCCTGGAGTACGGGGAACTATGGCTACACCTTC
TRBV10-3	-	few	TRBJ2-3	CAISEEGNTQYF	TGTGCCATCAGTGAGGAGGGGAATACGCAGTATTTT
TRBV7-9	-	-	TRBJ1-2	CASSWDGYTF	TGTGCCAGCAGCTGGGATGGCTACACCTTC
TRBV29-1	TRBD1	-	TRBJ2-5	CSVEGDRVVETQYF	TGCAGCGTTGAAGGGGACAGGGTCGTCGAGACCCAGTACTTC
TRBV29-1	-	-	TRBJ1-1	CSVVQGWGTEAFF	TGCAGCGTTGTGCAGGGATGGGGCACTGAAGCTTTCTTT
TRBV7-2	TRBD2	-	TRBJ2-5	CASSSGLAEQETQYF	TGTGCCAGCAGCTCCGGACTAGCGGAACAAGAGACCCAGTACTTC
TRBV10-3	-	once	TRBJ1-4	CAISESTNRELFF	TGTGCCATCAGTGAGTCGACTAATCGAGAACTGTTTTTT
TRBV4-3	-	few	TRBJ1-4	CASSQEMGEKLFF	TGCGCCAGCAGCCAAGAGATGGGAGAAAAACTGTTTTTT
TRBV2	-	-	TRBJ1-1	CASSEGFTEAFF	TGTGCCAGCTCTGAGGGATTCACTGAAGCTTTCTTT
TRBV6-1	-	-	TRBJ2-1	CASSLLAEQFF	TGTGCCAGCAGCCTCCTAGCAGAGCAGTTCTTC
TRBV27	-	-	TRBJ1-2	CASSTSTYYGYTF	TGTGCCAGCAGTACAAGTACGTACTATGGCTACACCTTC
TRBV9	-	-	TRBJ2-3	CASSAGSGWADTQYF	TGTGCCAGCAGCGCGGGAAGCGGGTGGGCAGATACGCAGTATTTT
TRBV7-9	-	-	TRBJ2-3	CASSLDSTDTQYF	TGTGCCAGCAGCCTGGACAGCACAGATACGCAGTATTTT
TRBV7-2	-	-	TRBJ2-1	CASSPHGTAGNNEQFF	TGTGCCAGCAGCCCGCACGGGACCGCGGGTAACAATGAGCAGTTCTTC
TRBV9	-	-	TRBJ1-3	CASSVELDSGNTIYF	TGTGCCAGCAGCGTAGAACTTGACTCTGGAAACACCATATATTTT
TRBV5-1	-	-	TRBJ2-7	CASSLGQSYEQYF	TGCGCCAGCAGCTTGGGACAGAGCTACGAGCAGTACTTC